The entry that follows covers one T cell receptor (beta chain) sequence. Its antigen remains unknown. Assay: immunoSEQ multiplex PCR; the TCRdb copy retains only in-frame clones and omits some. The table includes about 150,000 clones, about 92% detected once. These data originate in a study of T cell responses to AZD1222 COVID-19 vaccine. Study-wide results and caveats: It was only six AZD1222 recipients who were seropositive at baseline.

Germline CDR1 and CDR2: PRHDT and FYEKMQ (reference sequence). Trimming shortened V by 7 bases and J by 4 bases, and 13 bases separated the two germline ends. The CDR3 extends over 13 amino acids. This TCR derives from an adult in good health. The sample consisted of peripheral blood, taken on day 0 of AZD1222 vaccination. The chain combines TRBV13 with TRBJ1-1, with D possibly matching TRBD1 (5 bases). The CDR3 DNA sequence: TGTGCCAGCACCGGGACGGGCCGCACTGAAGCTTTCTTT. It encodes CASTGTGRTEAFF.